The clone carrying this TCR beta chain has just one count. The sample comes from a study of cytomegalovirus exposure and HLA in healthy donors. The PCR had 60 Vbeta and 13 Jbeta primers. Sequenced by immunoSEQ multiplex PCR; TCRdb stores in-frame clones only, minus some. This sample has 200,000 or so clones, with about 83% found just once. V lost 1 base, J lost 4 bases, and 10 bases lay in between. Germline values: CDR1 SGHVS, CDR2 FQNEAQ. The CDR3 is 14 amino acids. V gene TRBV7-8 combines with J gene TRBJ2-5; the D gene is possibly TRBD2 (5 bases). The material sequenced was PBMCs. The TCR originated in a human donor in good health. The CDR3 here is CASSLEGGLETQYF. CDR3 sequence (DNA): TGTGCCAGCAGCTTAGAAGGCGGGTTAGAGACCCAGTACTTC.